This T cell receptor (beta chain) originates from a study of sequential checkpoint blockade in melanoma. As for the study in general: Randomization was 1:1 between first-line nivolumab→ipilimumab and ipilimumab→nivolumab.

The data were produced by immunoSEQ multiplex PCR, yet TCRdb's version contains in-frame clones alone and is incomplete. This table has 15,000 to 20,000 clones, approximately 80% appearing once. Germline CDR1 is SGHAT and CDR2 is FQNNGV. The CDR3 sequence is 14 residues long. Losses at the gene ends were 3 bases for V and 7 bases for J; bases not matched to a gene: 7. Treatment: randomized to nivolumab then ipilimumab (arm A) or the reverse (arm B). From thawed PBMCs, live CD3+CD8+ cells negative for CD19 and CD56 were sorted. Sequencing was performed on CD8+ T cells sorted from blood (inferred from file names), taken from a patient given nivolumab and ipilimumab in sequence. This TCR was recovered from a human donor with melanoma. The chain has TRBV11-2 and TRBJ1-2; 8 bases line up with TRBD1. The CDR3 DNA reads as TGTGCCAGCAGCTTCACAGGGGGGAGGACTGGCTACACCTTC. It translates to CASSFTGGRTGYTF.